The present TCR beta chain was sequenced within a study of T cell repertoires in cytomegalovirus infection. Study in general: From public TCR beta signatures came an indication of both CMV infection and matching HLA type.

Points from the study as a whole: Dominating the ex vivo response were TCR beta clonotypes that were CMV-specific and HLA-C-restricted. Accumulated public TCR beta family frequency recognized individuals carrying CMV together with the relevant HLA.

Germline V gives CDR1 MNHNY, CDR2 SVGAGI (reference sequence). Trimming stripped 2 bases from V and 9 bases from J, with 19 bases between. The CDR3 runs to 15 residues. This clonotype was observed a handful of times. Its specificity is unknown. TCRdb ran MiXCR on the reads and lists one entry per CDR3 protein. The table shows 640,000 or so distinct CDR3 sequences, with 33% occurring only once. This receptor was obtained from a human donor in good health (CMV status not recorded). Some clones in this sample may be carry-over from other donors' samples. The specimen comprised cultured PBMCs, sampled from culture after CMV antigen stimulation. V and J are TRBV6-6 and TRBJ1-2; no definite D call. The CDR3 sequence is CASSYTLIGGWSYTF. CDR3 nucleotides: TGTGCCAGCAGTTACACCCTCATAGGAGGATGGAGCTACACCTTC.